What follows is one T cell receptor (beta chain) and its context. What it binds is unknown. V was clipped by 0 bases and J by 2 bases, with 10 bases between them. Per germline, CDR1 MNHEY and CDR2 SVGEGT. This CDR3 is built from 15 residues. This specimen belongs to a study of yellow fever vaccine responses in identical twins. Study-wide points: Reports say the vaccine T cell response in twins looked partly convergent and partly personalized.

TCRdb reprocessed the RT-PCR reads via MiXCR and lists one record per CDR3 protein. Here the sample spans about 600 distinct CDR3 sequences, roughly 90% being singletons. The sequences come from T cells from blood (PBMCs), unsorted or a sorted subset (not recorded which), collected before or after yellow fever vaccination (not recorded which). The receptor was isolated from a female donor who received the yellow fever vaccine. The rearrangement uses TRBV6-2 or TRBV6-3 and TRBJ1-1; D uncertain. The CDR3 spells CASSYSGRKNTEAFF. DNA of the CDR3: TGTGCCAGCAGTTACTCAGGCAGGAAAAACACTGAAGCTTTCTTT.